The source of this TCR beta chain is a study of blood T cell repertoires in COVID-19. Overall study: Collection of acute and convalescent COVID-19 samples took place in the United States, Italy and Spain.

Using immunoSEQ multiplex PCR, the repertoire was profiled, and TCRdb retains in-frame clones only, with some absent. This table holds more than 85,000 clones, 75% to 90% found once. Specimen: peripheral blood. This receptor was identified in a woman between 50 and 59 years old with COVID-19, enrolled during active disease.

As DNA, the CDR3 is TGTGCCAGCAGTGAACGTAACTATGGCTACACCTTC. Protein: CASSERNYGYTF. V usage is TRBV6-1 and J usage is TRBJ1-2; no clear D gene. V shed 2 bases and J shed 1 base, with 2 bases lying between them. The germline V gene encodes CDR1 MNHNS and CDR2 SASEGT. The length of the CDR3 is 12 residues.